This TCR beta chain was obtained from a study of response to subunit inactivated influenza vaccine. Notes on the study in general: Few new T cells, the authors suggested, are recruited by each seasonal influenza vaccination.

A word on this clonotype: Its antigen is undetermined.

The CDR3 is made up of 16 amino acids. The V and J ends lost 5 bases and 3 bases, in that order; junction bases with no gene match: 8. MiXCR, run by TCRdb on the RT-PCR reads, gives a single entry per CDR3 protein. The data hold 150,000 to 200,000 distinct CDR3 sequences, with over 9.5% observed a single time. The same data also went into a second study, on T cells expressing NK-cell markers. From that paper: In generating TCR beta cDNA, 5'RACE template switching with UMIs was used. Sorted T-cell subsets CD3+CD56+NKG2C+, CD3+CD56+NKG2C- and CD3+CD56-NKG2C+ were TCR beta-sequenced. In several experiments, sorting was restricted to alpha-beta TCR T cells by an anti-gamma-delta TCR antibody. A range of about 1.0-8% of CD8+ T cells consisted of dominant NKG2C+ clonotypes in 5 to 7 donors.

The chain has TRBV12-3 or TRBV12-4 and TRBJ2-1; 9 nucleotides agree with TRBD1. The sample in question was CD8+ T cells sorted from PBMCs, obtained 11 to 12 days after vaccination. The TCR was taken from a man in his fifties who received an inactivated influenza vaccine. The CDR3 sequence: CASSRTGTGSYNEQFF. The DNA of the CDR3 is TGTGCCAGCAGTCGTACCGGGACAGGGAGCTACAATGAGCAGTTCTTC.